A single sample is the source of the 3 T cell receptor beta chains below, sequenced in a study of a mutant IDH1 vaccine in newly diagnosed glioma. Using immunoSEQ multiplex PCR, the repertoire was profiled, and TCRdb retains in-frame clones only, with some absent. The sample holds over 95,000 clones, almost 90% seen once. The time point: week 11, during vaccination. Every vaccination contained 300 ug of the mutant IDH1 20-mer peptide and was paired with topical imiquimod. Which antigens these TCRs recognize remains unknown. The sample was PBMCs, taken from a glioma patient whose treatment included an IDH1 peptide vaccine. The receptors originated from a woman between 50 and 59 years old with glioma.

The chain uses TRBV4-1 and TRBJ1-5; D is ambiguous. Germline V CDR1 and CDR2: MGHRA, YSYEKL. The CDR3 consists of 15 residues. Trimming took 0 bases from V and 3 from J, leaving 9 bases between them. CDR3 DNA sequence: TGCGCCAGCAGCCAAGAAAGGGTAATCAATCAGCCCCAGCATTTT. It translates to CASSQERVINQPQHF.

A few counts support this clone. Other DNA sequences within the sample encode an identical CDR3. The CDR3 nucleotides read TGTGCCAGCAGCCCGCTTGCACTGAGCTCCTACGAGCAGTACTTC. Protein product: CASSPLALSSYEQYF. This chain connects TRBV7-8 to TRBJ2-7, with unresolved D. The V end lost 5 bases, the J end lost 0 bases, and 14 bases lay between the germline ends. Germline loops: CDR1 SGHVS, CDR2 FQNEAQ. The CDR3 is made up of 15 amino acids.

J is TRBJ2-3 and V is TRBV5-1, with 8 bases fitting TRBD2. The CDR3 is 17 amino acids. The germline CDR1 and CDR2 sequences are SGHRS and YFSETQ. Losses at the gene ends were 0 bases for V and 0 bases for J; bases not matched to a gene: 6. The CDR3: CASSLGILAESTDTQYF. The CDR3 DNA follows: TGCGCCAGCAGCTTGGGAATACTAGCGGAAAGCACAGATACGCAGTATTTT.